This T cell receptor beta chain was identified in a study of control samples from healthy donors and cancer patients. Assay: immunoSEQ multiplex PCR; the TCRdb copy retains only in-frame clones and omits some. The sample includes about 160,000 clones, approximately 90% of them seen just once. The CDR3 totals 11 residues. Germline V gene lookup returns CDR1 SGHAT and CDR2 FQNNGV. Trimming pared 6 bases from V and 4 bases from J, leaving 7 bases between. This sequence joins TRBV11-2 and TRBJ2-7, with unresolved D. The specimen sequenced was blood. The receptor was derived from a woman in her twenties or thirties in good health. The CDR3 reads CASSAGYEQYF. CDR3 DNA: TGTGCCAGCAGTGCCGGGTACGAGCAGTACTTC.